The sequence of this T cell receptor beta chain was determined in a study of siplizumab effects on memory and regulatory T cells. General observations from the study: Treatment with siplizumab left mappable alloreactive CD4+ clones averaging approximately 62% Treg-derived, compared with 25% to 30% in controls. Major contributors to the alloresponse seemed to be naive T cells, which also appeared more diverse than memory cells. No more than a minor fraction of alloreactive clones could be traced back to unstimulated subsets.

As to this clone: Its target is unknown.

Around 9.6 x 10^4 TCR templates per sample were sequenced. Only in-frame clones appear in the TCRdb table, and some are missing; sequencing was by immunoSEQ multiplex PCR. The sample has some 100,000 clones, around 94% seen once. The TCR was taken from a human donor in good health. Input material: Tregs sorted from blood.

This CDR3 is CASSPPLLETQYF. The DNA for the CDR3 is TGTGCCAGCTCCCCCCCCCTGCTTGAGACCCAGTACTTC. The rearrangement uses TRBV18 and TRBJ2-5; D is undetermined. This CDR3 has 13 amino acids. In germline, CDR1 is KGHSH, CDR2 LQKENI. V was trimmed by 6 bases and J by 5 bases, leaving 13 bases between them.